This entry features one T cell receptor beta chain sequence. Its specificity is unknown. CDR3 length equals 13 residues. Germline V CDR1 and CDR2: LNHDA, SQIVND (reference sequence). Trimming removed 5 bases at V and 4 bases at J, with 11 bases between. This entry comes from a study of cytomegalovirus exposure and HLA in healthy donors. The study, taken as a whole, reports: For cytomegalovirus status, the classifier reportedly gave diagnoses with high specificity and sensitivity. A subsequent analysis found that TCR clusters from the first cohort also tended to co-occur in the 90 to 150 validation repertoires, with about 94% of cluster scores above 0.

The donors formed part of the approximately 120-subject validation cohort, distinct from the 666-subject first cohort. Using immunoSEQ multiplex PCR, the repertoire was profiled, and TCRdb retains in-frame clones only, with some absent. The sample carries approximately 270,000 clones, more than 85% recorded once. The sample taken for sequencing was PBMCs. The sequence derives from a man aged 18 to 29 in good health and CMV-seropositive. The J gene is TRBJ1-2, the V gene TRBV19; D unclear. Here the CDR3 DNA reads TGTGCCAGTAGTTCATGGTCACTCTATGGCTACACCTTC. It specifies CASSSWSLYGYTF.